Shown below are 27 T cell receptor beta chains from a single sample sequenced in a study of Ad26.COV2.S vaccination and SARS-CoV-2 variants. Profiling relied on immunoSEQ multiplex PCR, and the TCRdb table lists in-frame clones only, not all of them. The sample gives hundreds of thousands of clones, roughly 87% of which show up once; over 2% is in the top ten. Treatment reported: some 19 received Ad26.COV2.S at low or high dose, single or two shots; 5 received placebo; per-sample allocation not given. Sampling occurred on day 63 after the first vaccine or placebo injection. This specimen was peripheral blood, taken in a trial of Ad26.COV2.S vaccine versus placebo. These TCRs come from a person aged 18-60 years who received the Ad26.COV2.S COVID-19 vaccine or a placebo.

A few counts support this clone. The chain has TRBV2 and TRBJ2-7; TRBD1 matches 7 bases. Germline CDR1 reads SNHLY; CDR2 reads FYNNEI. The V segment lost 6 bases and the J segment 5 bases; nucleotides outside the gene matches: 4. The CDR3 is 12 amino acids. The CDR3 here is CASSATGNEQYF. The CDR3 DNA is TGTGCCAGCAGCGCGACAGGGAACGAGCAGTACTTC. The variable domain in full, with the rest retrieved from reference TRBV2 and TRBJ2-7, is EPEVTQTPSHQVTQMGQEVILRCVPISNHLYFYWYRQILGQKVEFLVSFYNNEISEKSEIFDDQFSVERPDGSNFTLKIRSTKLEDSAMYFCASSATGNEQYFGPGTRLTVT.

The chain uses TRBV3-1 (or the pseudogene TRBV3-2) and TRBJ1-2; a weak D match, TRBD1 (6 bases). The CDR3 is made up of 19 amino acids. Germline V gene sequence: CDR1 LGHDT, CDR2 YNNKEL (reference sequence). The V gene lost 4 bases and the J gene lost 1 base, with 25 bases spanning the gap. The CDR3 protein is CASSLLGGWDGEINYGYTF. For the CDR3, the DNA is TGTGCCAGCAGCCTTTTAGGGGGTTGGGACGGAGAGATTAACTATGGCTACACCTTC.

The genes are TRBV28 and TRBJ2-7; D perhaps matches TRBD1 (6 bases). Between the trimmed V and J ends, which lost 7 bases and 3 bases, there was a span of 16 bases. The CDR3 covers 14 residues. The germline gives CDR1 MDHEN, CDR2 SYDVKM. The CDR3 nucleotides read TGTGCCAGCAAAAAACAGGGTGGCCACTACGAGCAGTACTTC. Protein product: CASKKQGGHYEQYF.

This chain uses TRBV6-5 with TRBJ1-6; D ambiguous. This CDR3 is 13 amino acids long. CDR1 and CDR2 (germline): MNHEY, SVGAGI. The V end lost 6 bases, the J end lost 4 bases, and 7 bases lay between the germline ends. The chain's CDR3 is CASRKQYNSPLHF. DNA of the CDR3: TGTGCCAGCAGGAAGCAATATAATTCACCCCTCCACTTT.

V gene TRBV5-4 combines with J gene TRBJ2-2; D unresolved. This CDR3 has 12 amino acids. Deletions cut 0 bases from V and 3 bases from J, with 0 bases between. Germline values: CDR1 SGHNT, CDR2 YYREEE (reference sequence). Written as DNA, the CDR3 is TGTGCCAGCAGCTTGGACACCGGGGAGCTGTTTTTT. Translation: CASSLDTGELFF. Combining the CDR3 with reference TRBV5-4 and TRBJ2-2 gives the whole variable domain ETGVTQSPTHLIKTRGQQVTLRCSSQSGHNTVSWYQQALGQGPQFIFQYYREEENGRGNFPPRFSGLQFPNYSSELNVNALELDDSALYLCASSLDTGELFFGEGSRLTVL.

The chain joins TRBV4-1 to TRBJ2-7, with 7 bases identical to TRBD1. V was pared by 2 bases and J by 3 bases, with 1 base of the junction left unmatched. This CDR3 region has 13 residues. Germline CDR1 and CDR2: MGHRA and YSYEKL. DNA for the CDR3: TGCGCCAGCAGCCAAAGACAGGGCTACGAGCAGTACTTC. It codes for CASSQRQGYEQYF.

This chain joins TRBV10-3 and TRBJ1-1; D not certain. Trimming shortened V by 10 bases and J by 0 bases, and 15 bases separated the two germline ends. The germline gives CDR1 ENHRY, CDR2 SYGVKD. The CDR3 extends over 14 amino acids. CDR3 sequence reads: CATGVRELNTEAFF. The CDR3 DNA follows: TGTGCCACCGGGGTCAGAGAGCTGAACACTGAAGCTTTCTTT.

This CDR3 reads CASSGTRGAYEQYF. The CDR3 DNA is TGTGCCAGCAGTGGGACAAGGGGGGCCTACGAGCAGTACTTC. This chain uses TRBV28 with TRBJ2-7; D may match TRBD1 or TRBD2 (6 bases each). The CDR3 totals 14 residues. Trimming cost V 5 bases and J 2 bases, with 13 bases left between them. CDR1 is MDHEN and CDR2 is SYDVKM in the germline V gene.

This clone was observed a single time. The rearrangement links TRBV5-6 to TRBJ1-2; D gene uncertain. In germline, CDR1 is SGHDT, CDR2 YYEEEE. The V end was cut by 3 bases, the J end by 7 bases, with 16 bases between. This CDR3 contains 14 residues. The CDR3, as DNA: TGTGCCAGCAGCTCGGGCCCCTTGGAGGCTGGCTACACCTTC. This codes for CASSSGPLEAGYTF.

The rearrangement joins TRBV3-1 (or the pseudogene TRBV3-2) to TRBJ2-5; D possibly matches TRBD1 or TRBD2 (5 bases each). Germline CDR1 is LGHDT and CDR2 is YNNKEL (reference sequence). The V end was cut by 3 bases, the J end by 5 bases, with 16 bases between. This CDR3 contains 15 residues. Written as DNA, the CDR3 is TGTGCCAGCAGCCAGGCACGGGGATGGGGCGAGACCCAGTACTTC. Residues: CASSQARGWGETQYF.

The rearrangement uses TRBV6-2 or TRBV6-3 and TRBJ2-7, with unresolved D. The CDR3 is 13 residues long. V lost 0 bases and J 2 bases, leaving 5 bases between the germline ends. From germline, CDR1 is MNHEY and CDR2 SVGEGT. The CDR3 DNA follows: TGTGCCAGCAGTTACTCTTCTCCCTACGAGCAGTACGTC. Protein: CASSYSSPYEQYV.

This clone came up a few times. The CDR3 loop reads CASSDSAGTHTDTQYF. DNA of the CDR3: TGTGCCAGCAGTGACTCCGCGGGAACACACACAGATACGCAGTATTTT. The V call is TRBV6-4, the J call TRBJ2-3, with D perhaps matching TRBD2 (6 bases). The V end lost 0 bases, the J end lost 2 bases, and 12 bases lay between the germline ends. Germline CDR1 reads MRHNA; CDR2 reads SNTAGT. The CDR3 loop spans 16 amino acids.

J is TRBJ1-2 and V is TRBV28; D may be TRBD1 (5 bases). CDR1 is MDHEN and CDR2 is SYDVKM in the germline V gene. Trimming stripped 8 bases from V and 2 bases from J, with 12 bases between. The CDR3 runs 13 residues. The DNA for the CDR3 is TGTGCCAGCGCCCGGGACCCCAACTATGGCTACACCTTC. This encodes CASARDPNYGYTF.

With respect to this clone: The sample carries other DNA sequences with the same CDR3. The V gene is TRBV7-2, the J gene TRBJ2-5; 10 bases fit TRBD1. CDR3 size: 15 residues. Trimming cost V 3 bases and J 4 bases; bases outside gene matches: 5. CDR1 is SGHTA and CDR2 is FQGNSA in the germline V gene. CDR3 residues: CASSFDRGRGETQYF. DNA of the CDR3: TGTGCCAGCAGCTTCGACAGGGGGCGCGGAGAGACCCAGTACTTC.

The CDR3 loop reads CASSISSGTQETQYF. The CDR3, as DNA: TGTGCCAGTAGTATAAGTAGCGGGACCCAAGAGACCCAGTACTTC. V usage is TRBV19 and J usage is TRBJ2-5; 8 nucleotides line up with TRBD2. The J segment lost 1 base and the V segment lost 2 bases, leaving 3 bases of the junction unmatched. CDR1 LNHDA and CDR2 SQIVND come from the germline V gene (reference sequence). This CDR3 is built from 15 residues. The whole variable domain, remainder taken from reference TRBV19 and TRBJ2-5, is DGGITQSPKYLFRKEGQNVTLSCEQNLNHDAMYWYRQDPGQGLRLIYYSQIVNDFQKGDIAEGYSVSREKKESFPLTVTSAQKNPTAFYLCASSISSGTQETQYFGPGTRLLVL.

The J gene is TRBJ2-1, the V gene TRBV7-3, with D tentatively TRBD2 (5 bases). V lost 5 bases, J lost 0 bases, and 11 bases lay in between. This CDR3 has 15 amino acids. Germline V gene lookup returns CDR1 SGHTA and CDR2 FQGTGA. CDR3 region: CASSRGLSSYNEQFF. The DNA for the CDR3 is TGTGCCAGCAGCCGCGGGCTTAGCTCCTACAATGAGCAGTTCTTC.

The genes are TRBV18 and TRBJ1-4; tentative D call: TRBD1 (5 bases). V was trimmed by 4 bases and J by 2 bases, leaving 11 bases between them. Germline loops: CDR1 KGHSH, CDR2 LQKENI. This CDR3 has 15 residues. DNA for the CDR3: TGTGCCAGCTCACTCTGGGGGTCCACTAATGAAAAACTGTTTTTT. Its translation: CASSLWGSTNEKLFF.

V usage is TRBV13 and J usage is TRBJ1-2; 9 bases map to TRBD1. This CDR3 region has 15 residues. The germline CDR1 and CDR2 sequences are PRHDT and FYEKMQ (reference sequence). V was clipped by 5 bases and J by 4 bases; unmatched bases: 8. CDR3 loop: CASSGKGQGLYGYTF. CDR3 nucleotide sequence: TGTGCCAGCAGCGGGAAGGGACAGGGCCTCTATGGCTACACCTTC.

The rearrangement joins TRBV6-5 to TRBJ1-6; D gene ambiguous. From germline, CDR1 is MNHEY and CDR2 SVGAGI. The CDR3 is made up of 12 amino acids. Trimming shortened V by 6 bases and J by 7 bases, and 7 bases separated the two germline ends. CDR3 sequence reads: CASSRLNSPLHF. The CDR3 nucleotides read TGTGCCAGCAGCCGCTTGAATTCACCCCTCCACTTT.

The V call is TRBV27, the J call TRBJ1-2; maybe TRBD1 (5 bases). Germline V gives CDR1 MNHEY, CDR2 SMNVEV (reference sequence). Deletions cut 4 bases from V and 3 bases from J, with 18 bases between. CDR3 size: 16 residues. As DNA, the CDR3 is TGTGCCAGCAGTTCGGCGGCTACAGGCGAGTACTATGGCTACACCTTC. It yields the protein CASSSAATGEYYGYTF.

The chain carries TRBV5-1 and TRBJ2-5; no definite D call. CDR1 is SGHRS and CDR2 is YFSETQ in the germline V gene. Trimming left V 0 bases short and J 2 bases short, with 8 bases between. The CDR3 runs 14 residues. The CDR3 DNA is TGCGCCAGCAGCTTGGCCGGCAGGCAAGAGACCCAGTACTTC. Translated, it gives CASSLAGRQETQYF.

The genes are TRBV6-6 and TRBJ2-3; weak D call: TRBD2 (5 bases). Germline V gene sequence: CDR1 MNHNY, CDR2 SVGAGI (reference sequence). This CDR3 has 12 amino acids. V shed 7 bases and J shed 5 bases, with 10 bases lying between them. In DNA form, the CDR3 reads TGTGCCAGCAAGGTGGCGGGAGATACGCAGTATTTT. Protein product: CASKVAGDTQYF.

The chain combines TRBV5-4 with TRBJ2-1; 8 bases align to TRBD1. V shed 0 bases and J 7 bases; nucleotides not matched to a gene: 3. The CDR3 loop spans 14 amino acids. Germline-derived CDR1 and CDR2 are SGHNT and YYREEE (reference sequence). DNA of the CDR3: TGTGCCAGCAGCTTGGACAGGGGGTGGAATGAGCAGTTCTTC. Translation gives CASSLDRGWNEQFF.

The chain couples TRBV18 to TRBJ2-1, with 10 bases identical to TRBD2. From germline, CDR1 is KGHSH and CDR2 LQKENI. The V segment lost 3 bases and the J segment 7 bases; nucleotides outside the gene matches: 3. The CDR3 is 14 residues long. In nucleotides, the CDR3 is TGTGCCAGCTCACCCAGCGGGGGGGATAATGAGCAGTTCTTC. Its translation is CASSPSGGDNEQFF.

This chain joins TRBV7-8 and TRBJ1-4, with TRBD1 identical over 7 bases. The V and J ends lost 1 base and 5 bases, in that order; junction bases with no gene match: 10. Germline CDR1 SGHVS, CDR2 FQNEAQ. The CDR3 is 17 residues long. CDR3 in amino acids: CASSLVIPRGSNEKLFF. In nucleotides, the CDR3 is TGTGCCAGCAGCTTAGTCATCCCCAGGGGGTCAAATGAAAAACTGTTTTTT.

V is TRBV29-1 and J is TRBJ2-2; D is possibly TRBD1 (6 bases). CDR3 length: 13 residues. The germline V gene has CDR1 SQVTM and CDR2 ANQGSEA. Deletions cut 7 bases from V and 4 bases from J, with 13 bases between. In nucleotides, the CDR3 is TGCAGCGCAAACAGGGATCCCACCGGGGAGCTGTTTTTT. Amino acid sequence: CSANRDPTGELFF.

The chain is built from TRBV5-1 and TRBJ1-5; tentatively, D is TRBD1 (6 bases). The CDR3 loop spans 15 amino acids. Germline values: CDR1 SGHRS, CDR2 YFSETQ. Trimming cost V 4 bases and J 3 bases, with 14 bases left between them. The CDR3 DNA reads TGCGCCAGCAGCCCCACAGGGTTCCCCAATCAGCCCCAGCATTTT. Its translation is CASSPTGFPNQPQHF.